Shown below are 21 T cell receptor beta chains from a single sample sequenced in a study of T cells in women clearing cervical HPV infection. Clones were read by immunoSEQ multiplex PCR, and TCRdb kept only the in-frame ones, dropping some. Its clone listing holds about 46,000 clones. Sequencing used blood buffy coat. The origin of the receptors is a woman between 18 and 69 years old with a cervical HPV16 infection that either progressed to CIN3+ or cleared (not recorded which).

To note about this clone: The read finishes 3 residues shy of the CDR3 end, and the germline J gene is used to complete it. The chain employs TRBV2 and TRBJ1-2; D not resolved. The length of the CDR3 is 16 residues. Trimming took 6 bases from V and 3 from J, leaving 20 bases between them. Germline lookup yields CDR1 SNHLY and CDR2 FYNNEI. The CDR3 bases that were read are TGTGCCAGCAGAACCATAGGGCTTCCCCGAGACTATGGC. Translation: CASRTIGLPRDYG. The CDR3 in full is CASRTIGLPRDYGYTF.

Comments on this clone: The read is 3 residues too short to cover the CDR3 end, so that end is filled in from the germline J gene. This chain links TRBV7-2 with TRBJ2-3; a weak D match, TRBD1 (5 bases). The CDR3 consists of 14 residues. Trimming removed 2 bases from V and 2 bases from J, with 8 bases in between. Germline CDR1 reads SGHTA; CDR2 reads FQGNSA. CDR3 loop: CASSLSRVTDTQYF. The CDR3 DNA, read in part, is TGTGCCAGCAGCTTAAGCAGGGTCACAGATACG.

With regard to this clone: The sequenced fragment ends 3 residues before the CDR3 boundary, so the rest is inferred from the germline J gene. The chain links TRBV10-3 to TRBJ2-3; TRBD2 aligns across 9 bases. This CDR3 region has 14 residues. V was clipped by 7 bases and J by 6 bases; unmatched bases: 8. CDR1 ENHRY and CDR2 SYGVKD come from the germline V gene. The CDR3 is CAITGGLAGDTQYF. Incomplete CDR3 DNA: TGTGCCATCACCGGAGGTCTAGCGGGGGATACG.

In regard to this clone: Sequencing ends 3 residues short of the CDR3 end; the germline J gene provides the rest. The rearrangement uses TRBV5-1 and TRBJ1-2, with D uncertain. CDR3 length equals 12 residues. In germline, CDR1 is SGHRS, CDR2 YFSETQ. The ends were cut back, 3 bases at V and 6 bases at J, with 9 bases in the middle. The CDR3 spells CASSSGLNGYTF. The CDR3 bases that were read are TGCGCCAGCAGCTCAGGCTTGAATGGC.

As concerns this clone: Read data end 3 residues before the CDR3 end; the end is taken from the germline J gene. The rearrangement joins TRBV15 to TRBJ2-1, with 9 bases matching TRBD2. The CDR3 runs to 16 residues. Germline V CDR1 and CDR2: LNHNV, YYDKDF (reference sequence). With 1 base clipped from V and 6 bases from J, the junction kept 7 bases outside the gene matches. Incomplete CDR3 DNA: TGTGCCACCAGCAGAGGGCGCGGGAGGGCCGCCAATGAG. Translated: CATSRGRGRAANE. The whole CDR3 is CATSRGRGRAANEQFF.

Concerning this clone: The CDR3 end is not reached by the read, which stops 3 residues before it; the germline J gene fills it in. The rearrangement joins TRBV19 to TRBJ2-3; possible D gene TRBD1, 6 bases. The CDR3 runs 13 residues. Germline V gene data show CDR1 as LNHDA and CDR2 as SQIVND (reference sequence). CDR3 protein: CASSIVGAETQYF. The CDR3 DNA, read in part, is TGTGCCAGTAGTATAGTGGGGGCGGAGACG.

Comment on this clone: The sequence runs out 3 residues before the end of the CDR3; the remainder is reconstructed from the germline J gene. The chain couples TRBV5-1 to TRBJ2-3; 11 bases are a match to TRBD2. CDR3 size: 16 residues. Trimming removed 0 bases from V and 5 bases from J; junction bases left unmatched: 5. The germline V gene has CDR1 SGHRS and CDR2 YFSETQ. The CDR3 loop reads CASSLGLAGGIDTQYF. CDR3 bases read: TGCGCCAGCAGCTTGGGGCTAGCGGGGGGCATAGATACG.

As concerns this clone: The CDR3 goes on 3 residues after the read ends, and that part is filled in from the germline J gene. J is TRBJ2-7 and V is TRBV29-1; 7 nucleotides match TRBD1. This CDR3 spans 12 amino acids. Looked up from germline, CDR1 is SQVTM and CDR2 is ANQGSEA. The trim removed 4 bases at V and 3 bases at J, leaving 3 bases unmatched. The CDR3 DNA, read in part, is TGCAGCGTTGGGGACAGTTTCTACGAG. It specifies CSVGDSFYE. The entire CDR3 sequence reads CSVGDSFYEQYF.

Details on this clone: The CDR3 end falls 3 residues outside the read, so it is completed with the germline J gene. The V call is TRBV7-2, the J call TRBJ2-7, with TRBD2 matching 10 bases. The CDR3 extends over 15 amino acids. Looked up from germline, CDR1 is SGHTA and CDR2 is FQGNSA. V lost 5 bases and J lost 3; bases outside the gene matches: 7. CDR3 DNA (partial): TGTGCCAGCAGCCAACTTAGCGGGGGGTACTACGAG. Translation: CASSQLSGGYYE. The complete CDR3 reads CASSQLSGGYYEQYF.

Comment on this clone: The read falls 3 residues short of the CDR3 end, and the missing part is taken from the germline J gene. V and J are TRBV6-2 or TRBV6-3 and TRBJ1-1; 10 bases agree with TRBD1. CDR1 is MNHEY and CDR2 is SVGEGT in the germline V gene. V dropped 6 bases and J dropped 4; count of bases not matched to a gene: 5. The CDR3 sequence is 14 residues long. The CDR3 DNA, read in part, is TGTGCCAGCAGAACTCGGACAGGGGGCACTGAA. This translates into CASRTRTGGTE. The whole CDR3 protein reads CASRTRTGGTEAFF.

CDR3 protein: CASSFTTSPRETQYF. The sequenced part of the CDR3 DNA is TGTGCCAGCAGCTTTACGACTAGCCCTCGGGAGACC. The chain is built from TRBV7-2 and TRBJ2-5; 7 bases fit TRBD2. Coverage ceases 3 residues before the CDR3 finishes, and the germline J gene fills in the end. Germline-derived CDR1 and CDR2 are SGHTA and FQGNSA. CDR3 length equals 15 residues. Trimming cost V 3 bases and J 5 bases; bases outside gene matches: 9.

Remarks on this clone: Read data end 3 residues before the CDR3 end; the end is taken from the germline J gene. The rearrangement joins TRBV7-6 to TRBJ2-3; D is ambiguous. The CDR3 extends over 13 amino acids. CDR1 and CDR2 from the germline V gene are SGHVS and FNYEAQ. The germline V and J ends were trimmed by 6 bases and 3 bases, with 10 bases remaining between them. The CDR3 DNA, read in part, is TGTGCCAGCAGTCCGACAAGTACAGATACG. This sequence encodes CASSPTSTDT. The complete CDR3 reads CASSPTSTDTQYF.

As concerns this clone: The read ends 3 residues shy of where the CDR3 ends; the end is completed using the germline J gene. The J gene is TRBJ2-1, the V gene TRBV7-9; TRBD2 matches at 8 bases. From germline, CDR1 is SEHNR and CDR2 FQNEAQ (reference sequence). The CDR3 length is 15 residues. With V trimmed by 3 bases and J by 4 bases, 5 bases remained unmatched. The sequenced part of the CDR3 DNA is TGTGCCAGCAGCTTGAGCGGGGGTTCGTACAATGAG. Its translation is CASSLSGGSYNE. The entire CDR3 protein reads CASSLSGGSYNEQFF. Full variable domain (outside the CDR3, taken from reference TRBV7-9 and TRBJ2-1): DTGVSQNPRHKITKRGQNVTFRCDPISEHNRLYWYRQTLGQGPEFLTYFQNEAQLEKSRLLSDRFSAERPKGSFSTLEIQRTEQGDSAMYLCASSLSGGSYNEQFFGPGTRLTVL.

CDR3 DNA, as far as it was read: TGTGCCAGCACCAATGGGGGATCAGGGGCCAACGTG. Translated, it gives CASTNGGSGANV. The complete CDR3 protein is CASTNGGSGANVLFF. The J gene is TRBJ2-2, the V gene TRBV6-2 or TRBV6-3; D is perhaps TRBD1 (6 bases). The CDR3 is cut off 3 residues early in the read; its end comes from the germline J gene. The CDR3 has 15 amino acids. In germline, CDR1 is MNHEY, CDR2 SVGEGT.

About this clone: The CDR3 end falls 3 residues outside the read, so it is completed with the germline J gene. The chain is built from TRBV7-2 and TRBJ2-7; the D is unclear. Between the trimmed V and J ends, which lost 1 base and 3 bases, there was a span of 10 bases. This CDR3 is built from 14 residues. Per germline, CDR1 SGHTA and CDR2 FQGNSA. CDR3 protein: CASSLEQLDYEQYF. The CDR3 bases that were read are TGTGCCAGCAGCTTAGAACAGCTTGACTACGAG.

Remarks on this clone: The read ends 3 residues early relative to the CDR3; the germline J gene fills the gap. The chain links TRBV5-1 to TRBJ2-4, with 9 bases that match TRBD1. CDR3 length equals 14 residues. Germline CDR1 is SGHRS and CDR2 is YFSETQ. The junction had 7 bases not matched to a gene; V was cut back by 6 bases and J by 6 bases. The CDR3 spells CASNQPGQGNIQYF. The sequenced part of the CDR3 DNA is TGCGCCAGCAACCAGCCGGGACAGGGAAACATT.

Of note for this clone: The read is 3 residues too short to cover the CDR3 end, so that end is filled in from the germline J gene. V and J are TRBV6-4 and TRBJ2-1; 7 nucleotides line up with TRBD2. The V gene's germline CDR1 is MRHNA and CDR2 SNTAGT. CDR3 length: 14 amino acids. The junction had 0 bases not matched to a gene; V was cut back by 2 bases and J by 2 bases. CDR3 bases read: TGTGCCAGCAGTGACGGGGGGGCCTACAATGAG. This codes for CASSDGGAYNE. The whole CDR3 is CASSDGGAYNEQFF.

Points on this clone: Sequencing ends 3 residues short of the CDR3 end; the germline J gene provides the rest. This chain connects TRBV7-6 to TRBJ2-2; 12 bases line up with TRBD1. The V gene end was trimmed by 6 bases and the J gene end by 7 bases; junction bases not matched to a gene: 9. The CDR3 is 16 residues long. Germline V CDR1 and CDR2: SGHVS, FNYEAQ. CDR3 amino acids: CASRKGTGGFNGELFF. The sequenced part of the CDR3 DNA is TGTGCCAGCAGAAAAGGGACAGGGGGCTTCAACGGGGAG.

Note on this clone: One junction end does not reproduce the germline sequence, and a read error may be involved. Read sequence stops 3 residues before the CDR3 end, and the germline J gene provides the missing end. Additional DNA sequences in this sample encode the identical CDR3. The rearrangement links TRBV19 to TRBJ1-3, with a possible D match to TRBD1 (5 bases). Germline lookup yields CDR1 LNHDA and CDR2 SQIVND (reference sequence). CDR3 length equals 16 residues. CDR3 DNA, as far as it was read: TGTGCCAGTAGTCCCGAGATCGGGGGATTAAGGAACACT. It translates to CASSPEIGGLRNT. The whole CDR3 protein is CASSPEIGGLRNTIYF.

With regard to this clone: The read is 3 residues too short to cover the CDR3 end, so that end is filled in from the germline J gene. The chain has TRBV19 and TRBJ2-7; 11 positions agree with TRBD2. This CDR3 spans 15 amino acids. Germline CDR1 is LNHDA and CDR2 is SQIVND (reference sequence). The ends lost 3 bases at V and 2 bases at J; junction bases unmatched: 3. The CDR3 region is CASSMGLAVAYEQYF. The CDR3 DNA, read in part, is TGTGCCAGTAGTATGGGACTAGCGGTGGCCTACGAG. Full variable domain (remainder filled in from reference TRBV19 and TRBJ2-7): DGGITQSPKYLFRKEGQNVTLSCEQNLNHDAMYWYRQDPGQGLRLIYYSQIVNDFQKGDIAEGYSVSREKKESFPLTVTSAQKNPTAFYLCASSMGLAVAYEQYFGPGTRLTVT.

The CDR3 DNA, read in part, is TGTGCCAGTCGGGGACAGGTCGGGGAGACG. Translating gives CASRGQVGET. The entire CDR3 sequence reads CASRGQVGETQYF. The chain joins TRBV7-2 to TRBJ2-3; 8 bases fit TRBD1. Read coverage stops 3 residues before the CDR3 terminus; the germline J gene supplies the remainder. Germline V lookup: CDR1 SGHTA, CDR2 FQGNSA. The CDR3 is made up of 13 amino acids.